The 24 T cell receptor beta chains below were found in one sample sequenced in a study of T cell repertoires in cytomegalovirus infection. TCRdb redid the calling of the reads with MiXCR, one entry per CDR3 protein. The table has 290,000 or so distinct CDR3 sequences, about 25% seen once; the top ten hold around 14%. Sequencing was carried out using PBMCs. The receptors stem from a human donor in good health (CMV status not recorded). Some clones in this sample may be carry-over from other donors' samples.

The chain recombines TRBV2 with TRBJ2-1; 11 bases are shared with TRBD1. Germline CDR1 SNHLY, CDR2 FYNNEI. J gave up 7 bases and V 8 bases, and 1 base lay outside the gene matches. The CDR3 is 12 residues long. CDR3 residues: CASGTGGNEQFF. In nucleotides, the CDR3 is TGTGCCAGCGGGACAGGGGGGAATGAGCAGTTCTTC.

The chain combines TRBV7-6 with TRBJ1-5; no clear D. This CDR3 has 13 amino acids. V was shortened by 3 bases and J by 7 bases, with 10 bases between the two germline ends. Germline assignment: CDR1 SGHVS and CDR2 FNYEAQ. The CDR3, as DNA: TGTGCCAGCAGCTTCAAGGGAGGACAGCCCCAGCATTTT. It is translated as CASSFKGGQPQHF.

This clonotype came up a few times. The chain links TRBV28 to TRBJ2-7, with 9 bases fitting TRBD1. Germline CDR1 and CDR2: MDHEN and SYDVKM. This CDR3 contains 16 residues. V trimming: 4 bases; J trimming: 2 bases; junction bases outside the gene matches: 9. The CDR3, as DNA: TGTGCCAGCAGTTCCGATCCGGGACAGGGCCCCTACGAGCAGTACTTC. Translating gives CASSSDPGQGPYEQYF.

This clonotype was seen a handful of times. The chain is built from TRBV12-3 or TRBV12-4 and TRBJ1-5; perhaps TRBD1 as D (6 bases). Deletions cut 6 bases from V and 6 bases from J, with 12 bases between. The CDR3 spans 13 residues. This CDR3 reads CASSTGGPQPQHF. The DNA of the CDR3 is TGTGCCAGCAGCACGGGGGGCCCTCAGCCCCAGCATTTT.

The CDR3 nucleotides are TGTGCCAGCAGCCAGGGAGGGGGGGGTGTCTACACAGATACGCAGTATTTT. It translates to CASSQGGGGVYTDTQYF. The V call is TRBV7-2, the J call TRBJ2-3; TRBD2 is a possible D gene (7 bases). CDR3 length: 17 amino acids. Deletions cut 5 bases from V and 2 bases from J, with 20 bases between. Per the germline V gene, CDR1 is SGHTA and CDR2 is FQGNSA.

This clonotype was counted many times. This chain's CDR3 is CASSPTAWAGGNYGYTF. CDR3 bases: TGTGCCAGCAGCCCCACGGCTTGGGCAGGGGGAAACTATGGCTACACCTTC. This chain links TRBV7-2 with TRBJ1-2, with 7 bases fitting TRBD1. Germline V gene sequence: CDR1 SGHTA, CDR2 FQGNSA. V dropped 5 bases and J dropped 2; count of bases not matched to a gene: 14. This CDR3 is built from 17 residues.

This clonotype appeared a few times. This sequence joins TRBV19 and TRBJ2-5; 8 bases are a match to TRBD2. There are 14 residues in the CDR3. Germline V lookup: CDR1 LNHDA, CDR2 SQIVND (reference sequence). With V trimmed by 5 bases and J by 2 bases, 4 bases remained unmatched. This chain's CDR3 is CASSALADQETQYF. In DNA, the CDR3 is TGTGCCAGTAGTGCACTAGCGGATCAAGAGACCCAGTACTTC.

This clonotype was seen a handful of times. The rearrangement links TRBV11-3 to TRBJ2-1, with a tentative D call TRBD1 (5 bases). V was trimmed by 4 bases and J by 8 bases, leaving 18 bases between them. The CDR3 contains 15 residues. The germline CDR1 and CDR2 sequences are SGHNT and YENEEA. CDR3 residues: CASSSRTSGNDEQFF. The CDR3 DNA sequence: TGTGCCAGCAGCTCCAGGACGTCAGGGAACGATGAGCAGTTCTTC.

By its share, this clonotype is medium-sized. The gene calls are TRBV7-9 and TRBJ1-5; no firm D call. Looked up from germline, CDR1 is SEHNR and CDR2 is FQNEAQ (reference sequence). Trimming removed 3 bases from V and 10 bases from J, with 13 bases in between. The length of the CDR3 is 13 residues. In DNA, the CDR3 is TGTGCCAGCAGCTTGGGGATCCGAAATCCCCAGCATTTT. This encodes CASSLGIRNPQHF.

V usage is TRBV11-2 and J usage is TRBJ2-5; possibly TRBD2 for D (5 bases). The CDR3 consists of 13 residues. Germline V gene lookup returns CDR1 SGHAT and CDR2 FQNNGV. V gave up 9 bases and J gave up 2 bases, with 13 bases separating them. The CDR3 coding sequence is TGTGCCAGTCAACTAGGACTGCAAGAGACCCAGTACTTC. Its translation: CASQLGLQETQYF.

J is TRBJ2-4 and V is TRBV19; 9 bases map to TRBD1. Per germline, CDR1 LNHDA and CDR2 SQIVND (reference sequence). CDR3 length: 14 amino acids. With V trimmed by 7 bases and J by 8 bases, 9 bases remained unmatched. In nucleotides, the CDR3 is TGTGCCAGTACCTCCGGGACAGGGTTGGACATTCAGTACTTC. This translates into CASTSGTGLDIQYF.

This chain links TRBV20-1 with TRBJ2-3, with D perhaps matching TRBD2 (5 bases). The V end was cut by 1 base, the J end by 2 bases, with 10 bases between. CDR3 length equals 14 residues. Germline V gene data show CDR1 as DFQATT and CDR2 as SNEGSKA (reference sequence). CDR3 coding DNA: TGCAGTGCTAGAGTGGTAGCGATCACAGATACGCAGTATTTT. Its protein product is CSARVVAITDTQYF.

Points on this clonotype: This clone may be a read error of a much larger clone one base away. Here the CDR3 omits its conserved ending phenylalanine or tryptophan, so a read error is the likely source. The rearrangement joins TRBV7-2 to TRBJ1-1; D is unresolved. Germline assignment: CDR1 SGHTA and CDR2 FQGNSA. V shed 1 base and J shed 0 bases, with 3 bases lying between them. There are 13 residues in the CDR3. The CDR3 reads CASSLELNTEAFL. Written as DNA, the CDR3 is TGTGCCAGCAGCTTAGAATTGAACACTGAAGCTTTCCTT.

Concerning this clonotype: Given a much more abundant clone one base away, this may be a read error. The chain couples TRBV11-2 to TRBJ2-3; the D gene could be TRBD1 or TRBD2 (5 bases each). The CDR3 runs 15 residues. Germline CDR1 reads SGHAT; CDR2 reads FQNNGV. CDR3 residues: CASCLGELDPDTQYF. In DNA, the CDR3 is TGTGCCAGCTGCTTAGGGGAACTAGACCCAGATACGCAGTATTTT. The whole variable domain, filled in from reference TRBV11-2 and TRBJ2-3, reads EAGVAQSPRYKIIEKRQSVAFWCNPISGHATLYWYQQILGQGPKLLIQFQNNGVVDDSQLPKDRFSAERLKGVDSTLKIQPAKLEDSAVYLCASCLGELDPDTQYFGPGTRLTVL.

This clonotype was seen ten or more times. CDR3 nucleotide sequence: TGTGCCAGCAGCTCCCAGCGCATCCCCGGCGGGGATACGCAGTATTTT. Encoded protein: CASSSQRIPGGDTQYF. This chain joins TRBV7-8 and TRBJ2-3, with D maybe TRBD2 (5 bases). The CDR3 covers 16 residues. The V end was cut by 4 bases, the J end by 6 bases, with 20 bases between. The germline V gene has CDR1 SGHVS and CDR2 FQNEAQ.

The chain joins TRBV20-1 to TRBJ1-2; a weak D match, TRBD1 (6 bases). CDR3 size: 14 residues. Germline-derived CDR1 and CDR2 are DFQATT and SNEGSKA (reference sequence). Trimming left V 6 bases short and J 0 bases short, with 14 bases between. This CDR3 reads CSAGAFVPNYGYTF. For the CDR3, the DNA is TGCAGTGCGGGGGCCTTCGTCCCTAACTATGGCTACACCTTC.

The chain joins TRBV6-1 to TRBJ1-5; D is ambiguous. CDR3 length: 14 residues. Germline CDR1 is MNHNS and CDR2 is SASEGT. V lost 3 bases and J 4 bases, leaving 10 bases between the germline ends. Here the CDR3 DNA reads TGTGCCAGCAGTGACGAGAGGCCGAATCAGCCCCAGCATTTT. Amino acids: CASSDERPNQPQHF.

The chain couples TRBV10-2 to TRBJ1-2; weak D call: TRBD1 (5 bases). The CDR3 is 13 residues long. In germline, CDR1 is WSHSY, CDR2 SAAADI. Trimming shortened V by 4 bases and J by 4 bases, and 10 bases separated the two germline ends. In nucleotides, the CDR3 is TGCGCCAGCAGTGTCAGGGATCCCTATGGCTACACCTTC. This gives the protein CASSVRDPYGYTF.

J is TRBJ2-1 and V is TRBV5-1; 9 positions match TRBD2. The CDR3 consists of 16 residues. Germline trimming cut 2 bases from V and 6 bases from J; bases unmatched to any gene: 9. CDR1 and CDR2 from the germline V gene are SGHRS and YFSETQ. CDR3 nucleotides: TGCGCCAGCAGCTTAAAACCGGGACTAGCCTCCAATGAGCAGTTCTTC. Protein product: CASSLKPGLASNEQFF.

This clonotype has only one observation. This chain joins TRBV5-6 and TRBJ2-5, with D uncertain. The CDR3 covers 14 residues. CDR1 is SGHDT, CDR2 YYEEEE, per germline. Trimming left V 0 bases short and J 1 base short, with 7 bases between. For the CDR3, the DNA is TGTGCCAGCAGCTTGGTCAGACCCCAAGAGACCCAGTACTTC. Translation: CASSLVRPQETQYF.

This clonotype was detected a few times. The chain's CDR3 is CASSLRDRVNEQYF. The CDR3 coding sequence is TGCGCCAGCAGCCTTCGGGACAGGGTCAACGAGCAGTACTTC. The J gene is TRBJ2-7, the V gene TRBV4-1; 9 bases are shared with TRBD1. CDR3 length: 14 amino acids. The trim removed 4 bases at V and 5 bases at J, leaving 6 bases unmatched. Germline CDR1 reads MGHRA; CDR2 reads YSYEKL.

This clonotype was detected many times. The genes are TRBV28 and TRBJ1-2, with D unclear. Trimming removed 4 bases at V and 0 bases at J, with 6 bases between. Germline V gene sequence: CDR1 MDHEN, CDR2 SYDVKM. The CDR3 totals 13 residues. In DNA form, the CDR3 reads TGTGCCAGCAGTTCCAACTCTAACTATGGCTACACCTTC. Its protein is CASSSNSNYGYTF.

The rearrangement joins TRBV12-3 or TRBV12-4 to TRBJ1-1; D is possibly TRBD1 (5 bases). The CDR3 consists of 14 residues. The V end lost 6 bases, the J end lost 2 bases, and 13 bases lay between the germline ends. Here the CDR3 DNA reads TGTGCCAGCAGCCGAGCAGGGTATAACACTGAAGCTTTCTTT. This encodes CASSRAGYNTEAFF.

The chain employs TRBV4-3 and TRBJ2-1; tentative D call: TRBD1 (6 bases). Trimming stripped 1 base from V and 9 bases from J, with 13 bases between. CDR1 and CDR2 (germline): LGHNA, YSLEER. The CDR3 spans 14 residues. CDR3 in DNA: TGCGCCAGCAGCCAAGGGGGGCGTTGGGCTGAGCAGTTCTTC. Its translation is CASSQGGRWAEQFF.